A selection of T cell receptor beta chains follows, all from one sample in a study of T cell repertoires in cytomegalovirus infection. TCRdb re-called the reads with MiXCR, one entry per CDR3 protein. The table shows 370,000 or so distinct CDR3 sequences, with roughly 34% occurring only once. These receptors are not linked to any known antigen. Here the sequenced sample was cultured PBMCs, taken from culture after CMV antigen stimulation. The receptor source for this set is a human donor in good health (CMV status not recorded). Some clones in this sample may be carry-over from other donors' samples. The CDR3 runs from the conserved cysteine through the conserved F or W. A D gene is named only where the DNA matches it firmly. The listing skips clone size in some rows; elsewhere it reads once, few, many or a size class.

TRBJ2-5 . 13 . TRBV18 CASSRGSEETQYF TGTGCCAGCTCGCGGGGTTCTGAGGAGACCCAGTACTTC
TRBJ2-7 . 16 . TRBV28 CASSLLSLALFYEQYF TGTGCCAGCAGTTTATTGTCACTAGCCCTATTCTACGAGCAGTACTTC
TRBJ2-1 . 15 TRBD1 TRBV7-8 CASSPGDRPYNEQFF TGTGCCAGCAGCCCAGGGGACAGACCTTACAATGAGCAGTTCTTC
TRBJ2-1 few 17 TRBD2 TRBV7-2 CASSWGGTSGRGNEQFF TGTGCCAGCAGCTGGGGTGGGACTAGCGGGAGGGGGAATGAGCAGTTCTTC
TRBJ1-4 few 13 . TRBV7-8 CASSSHPREKLFF TGTGCCAGCAGCTCGCACCCCCGTGAAAAACTGTTTTTT
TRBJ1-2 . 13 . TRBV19 CASTPDTNYGYTF TGTGCCAGTACCCCGGACACCAACTATGGCTACACCTTC
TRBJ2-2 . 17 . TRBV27 CASSAPVGVTSHGELFF TGTGCCAGCAGTGCGCCGGTGGGGGTTACCTCCCACGGGGAGCTGTTTTTT
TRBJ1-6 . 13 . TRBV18 CASSLRLVSPLHF TGTGCCAGCTCACTTCGGTTAGTTTCACCCCTCCACTTT
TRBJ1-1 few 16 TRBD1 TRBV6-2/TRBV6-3 CASIPPRGLGNTEAFF TGTGCCAGCATTCCCCCCAGGGGGCTAGGGAACACTGAAGCTTTCTTT
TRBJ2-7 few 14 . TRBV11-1 CASSFSPSELWQYF TGTGCCAGCAGCTTCTCCCCGTCCGAATTGTGGCAGTACTTC
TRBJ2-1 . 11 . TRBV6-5 CASSYFNEQFF TGTGCCAGCAGTTACTTCAATGAGCAGTTCTTC
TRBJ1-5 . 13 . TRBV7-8 CASSLQSNQPQHF TGTGCCAGCAGCTTACAAAGCAATCAGCCCCAGCATTTT
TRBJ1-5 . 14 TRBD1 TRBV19 CASSVTGGTQPQHF TGTGCCAGTAGTGTAACAGGGGGAACTCAGCCCCAGCATTTT
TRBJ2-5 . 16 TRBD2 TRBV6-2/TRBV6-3 CASSRGWTSEGETQYF TGTGCCAGCAGTCGTGGATGGACTAGCGAGGGGGAGACCCAGTACTTC
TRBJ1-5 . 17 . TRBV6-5 CACSSGQGRTHRQPQHF TGTGCCTGCAGTTCAGGGCAGGGGAGGACACATCGTCAGCCCCAGCATTTT